The 27 T cell receptor beta chains given below trace back to one sample, sequenced in a study of CD4 T cells in relation to SARS-CoV-2 and coronaviruses. Produced via immunoSEQ multiplex PCR; TCRdb's table is partial and in-frame only. This table has around 54,000 clones, under 95% appearing once. The specimen was naive CD4+ T cells from PBMCs. Subset described: naive CD4+ T cells isolated by negative enrichment. The receptors come from an adult with COVID-19.

The genes are TRBV4-1 and TRBJ2-1; TRBD1 aligns across 12 bases. Losses at the gene ends were 4 bases for V and 8 bases for J; bases not matched to a gene: 15. The length of the CDR3 is 18 residues. Germline-derived CDR1 and CDR2 are MGHRA and YSYEKL. The CDR3 loop is CASSRITGTGQGAYEQFF. CDR3 nucleotide sequence: TGCGCCAGCAGCCGCATAACTGGAACGGGACAGGGGGCCTATGAGCAGTTCTTC.

V usage is TRBV29-1 and J usage is TRBJ2-7, with D perhaps matching TRBD1 (6 bases). This CDR3 is 13 amino acids long. Germline V lookup: CDR1 SQVTM, CDR2 ANQGSEA. V lost 3 bases, J lost 2 bases, and 11 bases lay in between. The CDR3 nucleotides are TGCAGCGTTGAGGTGGGGGCCCCCTACGAGCAGTACTTC. Its protein is CSVEVGAPYEQYF.

V is TRBV5-1 and J is TRBJ2-1; tentative D call: TRBD1 (5 bases). The CDR3 runs 15 residues. Trimming took off 0 bases at V and 6 bases at J, with 13 bases between the two ends. CDR1 and CDR2 (germline): SGHRS, YFSETQ. CDR3 sequence (DNA): TGCGCCAGCAGCTTGGGGCAGGGTGGATCCAATGAGCAGTTCTTC. As protein: CASSLGQGGSNEQFF.

The CDR3 spells CASHGQGRGDTEAFF. CDR3 sequence (DNA): TGTGCCAGCCACGGACAGGGGCGGGGGGACACTGAAGCTTTCTTT. The rearrangement joins TRBV6-1 to TRBJ1-1; TRBD1 aligns across 9 bases. Trimming at V came to 8 bases and at J to 3 bases, leaving 10 bases not matched to a gene. The germline CDR1 and CDR2 sequences are MNHNS and SASEGT. The length of the CDR3 is 15 residues.

The V call is TRBV6-5, the J call TRBJ2-1; D may be TRBD1 (6 bases). The CDR3 loop spans 14 amino acids. Germline-derived CDR1 and CDR2 are MNHEY and SVGAGI. The V gene lost 6 bases and the J gene lost 5 bases, with 14 bases spanning the gap. As DNA, the CDR3 is TGTGCCAGCAGAAAACGGGACATAAACAATGAGCAGTTCTTC. Encoded protein: CASRKRDINNEQFF.

The rearrangement joins TRBV18 to TRBJ2-2; 10 bases match TRBD2. Germline trimming cut 3 bases from V and 0 bases from J; bases unmatched to any gene: 4. The CDR3 is 17 amino acids. The V gene's germline CDR1 is KGHSH and CDR2 LQKENI. In nucleotides, the CDR3 is TGTGCCAGCTCACCCCTCGGGACTAGCGCGAACACCGGGGAGCTGTTTTTT. The encoded protein is CASSPLGTSANTGELFF.

J is TRBJ2-1 and V is TRBV9, with no clear D. Trimming shortened V by 0 bases and J by 4 bases, and 2 bases separated the two germline ends. The CDR3 length is 12 residues. Germline V lookup: CDR1 SGDLS, CDR2 YYNGEE. The CDR3 loop is CASSVGYNEQFF. Here the CDR3 DNA reads TGTGCCAGCAGCGTAGGATACAATGAGCAGTTCTTC. Variable domain in full (rest from reference TRBV9 and TRBJ2-1): DSGVTQTPKHLITATGQRVTLRCSPRSGDLSVYWYQQSLDQGLQFLIQYYNGEERAKGNILERFSAQQFPDLHSELNLSSLELGDSALYFCASSVGYNEQFFGPGTRLTVL.

CDR3 sequence: CASSAGIRGSVGSYNEQFF. The CDR3 bases are TGTGCCAGCAGCGCAGGGATTCGCGGATCCGTCGGGTCCTACAATGAGCAGTTCTTC. The rearrangement uses TRBV7-8 and TRBJ2-1, with D maybe TRBD1 (5 bases). V lost 5 bases and J lost 1, with 24 bases in between. CDR3 length: 19 residues. Germline CDR1 is SGHVS and CDR2 is FQNEAQ.

The V call is TRBV19, the J call TRBJ1-1, with 7 nucleotides matching TRBD1. The CDR3 totals 14 residues. Unmatched junction bases numbered 7, after V lost 5 bases and J lost 4 bases. Per germline, CDR1 LNHDA and CDR2 SQIVND (reference sequence). The CDR3 DNA follows: TGTGCCAGTAGTGTCCAAGGGGGCGGCACTGAAGCTTTCTTT. Translated: CASSVQGGGTEAFF.

V gene TRBV11-2 combines with J gene TRBJ2-1; TRBD2 agrees at 9 bases. Germline V gene lookup returns CDR1 SGHAT and CDR2 FQNNGV. Trimming cost V 5 bases and J 7 bases; bases outside gene matches: 9. The CDR3 runs 15 residues. The CDR3 DNA sequence: TGTGCCAGCAGCCCGACTAGCGGAGGGAGGAATGAGCAGTTCTTC. Translated: CASSPTSGGRNEQFF. Complete variable domain (other parts from reference TRBV11-2 and TRBJ2-1): EAGVAQSPRYKIIEKRQSVAFWCNPISGHATLYWYQQILGQGPKLLIQFQNNGVVDDSQLPKDRFSAERLKGVDSTLKIQPAKLEDSAVYLCASSPTSGGRNEQFFGPGTRLTVL.

The CDR3 protein is CASSTTGTDTQYF. CDR3 DNA sequence: TGTGCCAGCTCAACGACAGGCACAGATACGCAGTATTTT. V gene TRBV18 combines with J gene TRBJ2-3; perhaps TRBD1 as D (5 bases). The CDR3 covers 13 residues. Trimming shortened V by 5 bases and J by 1 base, and 7 bases separated the two germline ends. Germline CDR1 is KGHSH and CDR2 is LQKENI.

The chain combines TRBV6-6 with TRBJ2-7, with D perhaps matching TRBD1 (5 bases). The V gene lost 2 bases and the J gene lost 3 bases, with 11 bases spanning the gap. Germline lookup yields CDR1 MNHNY and CDR2 SVGAGI (reference sequence). The CDR3 extends over 14 amino acids. The CDR3 DNA is TGTGCCAGCAGTTACCGCATAGGGGACTACGAGCAGTACTTC. Its translation is CASSYRIGDYEQYF.

The chain links TRBV6-1 to TRBJ1-5; 8 bases are shared with TRBD1. The V and J ends lost 3 bases and 9 bases, in that order; junction bases with no gene match: 10. The germline CDR1 and CDR2 sequences are MNHNS and SASEGT. This CDR3 spans 15 amino acids. In DNA, the CDR3 is TGTGCCAGCAGTGACGGCACGGACAGGGTTGGGCCCCAGCATTTT. It encodes CASSDGTDRVGPQHF.

V usage is TRBV12-3 or TRBV12-4 and J usage is TRBJ2-7; D gene uncertain. Trimming took 6 bases from V and 7 from J, leaving 16 bases between them. There are 13 residues in the CDR3. CDR3 sequence: CASRAHVAAEQYF. CDR3 coding DNA: TGTGCCAGCAGAGCGCACGTGGCAGCTGAGCAGTACTTC.

This clone was counted a single time. The CDR3 nucleotides read TGCGCCAGCAGCTTAGATGGTAGCGGGAGGGCCAATTTTTACGAGCAGTACTTC. Amino acids: CASSLDGSGRANFYEQYF. The rearrangement joins TRBV5-1 to TRBJ2-7, with 11 positions matching TRBD2. Per the germline V gene, CDR1 is SGHRS and CDR2 is YFSETQ. With 2 bases clipped from V and 4 bases from J, the junction kept 14 bases outside the gene matches. This CDR3 is 18 amino acids long.

The chain has TRBV18 and TRBJ2-2, with 11 nucleotides matching TRBD1. With V trimmed by 3 bases and J by 4 bases, 4 bases remained unmatched. Germline CDR1 is KGHSH and CDR2 is LQKENI. The CDR3 runs 16 residues. CDR3 loop: CASSPRTGGLTGELFF. CDR3 nucleotides: TGTGCCAGCTCACCGCGGACAGGGGGCCTCACCGGGGAGCTGTTTTTT.

The DNA for the CDR3 is TGTGCCAGCTCACCAGCAGGGACAGGGGGCTTGAATACGCAGTATTTT. Translated, it gives CASSPAGTGGLNTQYF. This chain uses TRBV18 with TRBJ2-3; 12 nucleotides agree with TRBD1. The length of the CDR3 is 16 residues. Germline-derived CDR1 and CDR2 are KGHSH and LQKENI. V dropped 2 bases and J dropped 7; count of bases not matched to a gene: 7.

The J gene is TRBJ2-1, the V gene TRBV18; possibly TRBD2 for D (5 bases). Trimming pared 2 bases from V and 2 bases from J, leaving 7 bases between. The CDR3 is 14 amino acids. From germline, CDR1 is KGHSH and CDR2 LQKENI. The DNA for the CDR3 is TGTGCCAGCTCACCAGCGGGTCCCTACAATGAGCAGTTCTTC. This sequence encodes CASSPAGPYNEQFF.

The rearrangement joins TRBV15 to TRBJ2-1; D ambiguous. The V and J ends lost 1 base and 4 bases respectively, with 17 bases between them. CDR1 and CDR2 (germline): LNHNV, YYDKDF (reference sequence). The CDR3 consists of 17 residues. The CDR3 sequence is CATSRGILKPGYNEQFF. The CDR3 DNA is TGTGCCACCAGCAGAGGTATCCTAAAACCCGGATACAATGAGCAGTTCTTC.

This rearrangement joins TRBV27 to TRBJ1-2, with no clear D. Germline V gene sequence: CDR1 MNHEY, CDR2 SMNVEV (reference sequence). The CDR3 is 14 residues long. Trimming took 5 bases from V and 4 from J, leaving 14 bases between them. The CDR3, as DNA: TGTGCCAGCAGTCCCTACCCCCCTGCCTATGGCTACACCTTC. Translation: CASSPYPPAYGYTF.

The chain employs TRBV7-9 and TRBJ2-5, with D hard to call. Per the germline V gene, CDR1 is SEHNR and CDR2 is FQNEAQ (reference sequence). The germline V and J ends were trimmed by 2 bases and 0 bases, with 7 bases remaining between them. The CDR3 has 14 residues. CDR3 in amino acids: CASSLWVNQETQYF. The CDR3 region has the DNA TGTGCCAGCAGCTTATGGGTCAACCAAGAGACCCAGTACTTC. Drawing the rest from reference TRBV7-9 and TRBJ2-5, the complete variable domain is DTGVSQNPRHKITKRGQNVTFRCDPISEHNRLYWYRQTLGQGPEFLTYFQNEAQLEKSRLLSDRFSAERPKGSFSTLEIQRTEQGDSAMYLCASSLWVNQETQYFGPGTRLLVL.

The chain has TRBV6-5 and TRBJ1-2; D not certain. Per the germline V gene, CDR1 is MNHEY and CDR2 is SVGAGI. The CDR3 spans 15 residues. The V end was cut by 2 bases, the J end by 5 bases, with 15 bases between. As DNA, the CDR3 is TGTGCCAGCAGTTACGGCGCCACGGTCGATTATGGCTACACCTTC. It is translated as CASSYGATVDYGYTF.

J is TRBJ2-7 and V is TRBV5-1; 7 positions agree with TRBD1. Germline loops: CDR1 SGHRS, CDR2 YFSETQ. There are 13 residues in the CDR3. V lost 4 bases to trimming and J lost 3 bases; unmatched junction nucleotides: 4. DNA of the CDR3: TGCGCCAGCAGCGCATACAGGGGCTACGAGCAGTACTTC. As protein: CASSAYRGYEQYF.

V and J are TRBV5-4 and TRBJ2-3, with D possibly being TRBD1 (6 bases). The CDR3 is made up of 14 amino acids. Germline CDR1 SGHNT, CDR2 YYREEE (reference sequence). The V gene lost 4 bases and the J gene lost 2 bases, with 11 bases spanning the gap. CDR3 in DNA: TGTGCCAGCAGCCAATGGACAGACACAGATACGCAGTATTTT. Translated: CASSQWTDTDTQYF.

V usage is TRBV6-2 or TRBV6-3 and J usage is TRBJ2-2; 10 nucleotides align to TRBD2. The CDR3 covers 16 residues. CDR1 and CDR2 from the germline V gene are MNHEY and SVGEGT. J lost 6 bases, V lost 5 bases, and 9 bases had no gene match. CDR3 residues: CASSTQVAGGSGELFF. CDR3 sequence (DNA): TGTGCCAGCAGTACTCAGGTAGCGGGAGGATCCGGGGAGCTGTTTTTT.

The chain couples TRBV14 to TRBJ1-4; possibly TRBD1 for D (5 bases). V lost 0 bases and J lost 7, with 12 bases in between. The CDR3 totals 15 residues. CDR1 and CDR2 from the germline V gene are SGHDN and FVKESK. CDR3 protein: CASSQEPRDTEKLFF. The CDR3 DNA follows: TGTGCCAGCAGCCAAGAGCCCAGGGATACTGAAAAACTGTTTTTT.

V and J are TRBV11-3 and TRBJ2-1, with D tentatively TRBD2 (5 bases). Trimming removed 2 bases from V and 2 bases from J, with 10 bases in between. Germline CDR1 and CDR2: SGHNT and YENEEA. The CDR3 contains 15 residues. CDR3 bases: TGTGCCAGCAGCTTACGTTTAGCGACCTACAATGAGCAGTTCTTC. It yields the protein CASSLRLATYNEQFF.